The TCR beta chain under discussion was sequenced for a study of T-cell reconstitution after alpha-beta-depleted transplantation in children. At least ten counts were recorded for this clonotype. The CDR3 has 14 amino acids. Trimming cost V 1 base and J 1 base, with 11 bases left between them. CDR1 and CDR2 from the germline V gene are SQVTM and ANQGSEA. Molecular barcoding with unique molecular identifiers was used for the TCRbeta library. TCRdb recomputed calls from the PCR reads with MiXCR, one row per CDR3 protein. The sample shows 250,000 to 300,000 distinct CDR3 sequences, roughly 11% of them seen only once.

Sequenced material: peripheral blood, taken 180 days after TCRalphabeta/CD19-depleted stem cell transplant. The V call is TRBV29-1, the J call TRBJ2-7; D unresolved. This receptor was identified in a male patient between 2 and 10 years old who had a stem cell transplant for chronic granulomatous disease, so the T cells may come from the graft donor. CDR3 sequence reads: CSVEVASSSYEQYF. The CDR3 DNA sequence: TGCAGCGTTGAAGTAGCCAGTTCTTCCTACGAGCAGTACTTC.